One T cell receptor (beta chain) is described in this entry. Antigen unknown. The data were obtained in a study of T-cell memory formation after mild COVID-19. Whole-study context: TCR clusters were mostly confined to one donor each. Study-level findings and limits: Clones that contracted from day 15 to 85 were balanced CD4/CD8, while later expanders leaned CD4+.

5'RACE primed from the constant segment yielded TCR alpha and TCR beta cDNA libraries bearing sample barcodes and UMIs. TCRdb analysed the 5' RACE reads with MiXCR anew, one entry per CDR3 protein. The sample carries around 340,000 distinct CDR3 sequences, 14% recorded once. This TCR came from a man aged 18 to 30 who had mild COVID-19 (a few samples of this study predate the infection). Cell type and time point are not known. The source material was PBMCs or a T cell subset sorted from them (not recorded which).

The CDR3 DNA sequence: TGCAGCGTTGACGTCGGAGGAGACAGCTCGAACTATGGCTACACCTTC. It codes for CSVDVGGDSSNYGYTF. The V and J genes are TRBV29-1 and TRBJ1-2; possible D gene TRBD1, 5 bases. V was pared by 3 bases and J by 2 bases, with 19 bases between. This CDR3 comprises 16 residues. Germline V CDR1 and CDR2: SQVTM, ANQGSEA. Full variable domain (outside the CDR3, taken from reference TRBV29-1 and TRBJ1-2): SAVISQKPSRDICQRGTSLTIQCQVDSQVTMMFWYRQQPGQSLTLIATANQGSEATYESGFVIDKFPISRPNLTFSTLTVSNMSPEDSSIYLCSVDVGGDSSNYGYTFGSGTRLTVV.